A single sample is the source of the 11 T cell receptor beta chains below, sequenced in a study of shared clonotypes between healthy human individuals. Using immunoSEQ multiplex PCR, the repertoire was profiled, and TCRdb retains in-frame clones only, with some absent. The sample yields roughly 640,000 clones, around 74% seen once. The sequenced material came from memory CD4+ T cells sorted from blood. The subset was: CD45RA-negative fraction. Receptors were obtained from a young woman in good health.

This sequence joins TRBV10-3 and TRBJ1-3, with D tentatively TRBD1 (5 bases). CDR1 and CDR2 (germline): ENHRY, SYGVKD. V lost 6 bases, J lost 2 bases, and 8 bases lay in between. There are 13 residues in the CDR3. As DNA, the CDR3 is TGTGCCATCAGGGCCAGGGCTGGAAACACCATATATTTT. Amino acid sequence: CAIRARAGNTIYF.

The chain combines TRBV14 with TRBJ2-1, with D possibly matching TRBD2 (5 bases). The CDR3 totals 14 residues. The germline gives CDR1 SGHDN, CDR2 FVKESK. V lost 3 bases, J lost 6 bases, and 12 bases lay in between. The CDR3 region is CASSHQLDLNEQFF. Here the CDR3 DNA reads TGTGCCAGCAGCCACCAACTAGATCTCAATGAGCAGTTCTTC. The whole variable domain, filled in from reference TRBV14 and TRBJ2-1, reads EAGVTQFPSHSVIEKGQTVTLRCDPISGHDNLYWYRRVMGKEIKFLLHFVKESKQDESGMPNNRFLAERTGGTYSTLKVQPAELEDSGVYFCASSHQLDLNEQFFGPGTRLTVL.

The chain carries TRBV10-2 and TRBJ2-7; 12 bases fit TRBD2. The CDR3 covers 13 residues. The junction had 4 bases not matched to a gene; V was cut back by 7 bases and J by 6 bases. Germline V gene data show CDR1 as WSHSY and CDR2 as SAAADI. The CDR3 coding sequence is TGCGCCAGCATGGAACTAGCGGGAGGCGAGCAGTACTTC. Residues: CASMELAGGEQYF.

The CDR3 DNA sequence: TGCAGCGTTGTAACCATGGGACAAATCGGAGCTTTCTTT. Protein product: CSVVTMGQIGAFF. The chain joins TRBV29-1 to TRBJ1-1, with D possibly matching TRBD1 (6 bases). Per germline, CDR1 SQVTM and CDR2 ANQGSEA. The CDR3 runs 13 residues. V was pared by 4 bases and J by 10 bases, with 19 bases between.

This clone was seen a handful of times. CDR3 DNA: TGTGCCAGTAGTATAGGCACAGAGTATGGCTACACCTTC. Translating it yields CASSIGTEYGYTF. J is TRBJ1-2 and V is TRBV19; the D is unclear. The V and J ends lost 1 base and 5 bases respectively, with 8 bases between them. CDR3 length: 13 amino acids. The germline gives CDR1 LNHDA, CDR2 SQIVND (reference sequence).

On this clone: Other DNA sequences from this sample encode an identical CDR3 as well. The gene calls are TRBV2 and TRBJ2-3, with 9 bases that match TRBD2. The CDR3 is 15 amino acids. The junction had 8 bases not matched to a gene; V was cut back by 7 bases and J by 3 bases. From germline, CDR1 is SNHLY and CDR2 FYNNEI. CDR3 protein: CASTLLTSGTDTQYF. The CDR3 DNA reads TGTGCCAGCACTTTACTGACTAGCGGTACAGATACGCAGTATTTT. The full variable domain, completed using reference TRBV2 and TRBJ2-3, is EPEVTQTPSHQVTQMGQEVILRCVPISNHLYFYWYRQILGQKVEFLVSFYNNEISEKSEIFDDQFSVERPDGSNFTLKIRSTKLEDSAMYFCASTLLTSGTDTQYFGPGTRLTVL.

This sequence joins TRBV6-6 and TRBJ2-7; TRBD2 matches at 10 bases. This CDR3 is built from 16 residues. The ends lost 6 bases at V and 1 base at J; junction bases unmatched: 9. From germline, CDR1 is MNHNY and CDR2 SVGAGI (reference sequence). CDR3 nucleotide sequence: TGTGCCAGCAGCCCCGGGACTAGCGCCGGATCCTACGAGCAGTACTTC. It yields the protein CASSPGTSAGSYEQYF.

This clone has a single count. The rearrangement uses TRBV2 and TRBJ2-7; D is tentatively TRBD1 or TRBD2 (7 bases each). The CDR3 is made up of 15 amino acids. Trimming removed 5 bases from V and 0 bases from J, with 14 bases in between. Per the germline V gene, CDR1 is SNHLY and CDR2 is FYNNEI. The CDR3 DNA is TGTGCCAGCAGTACGCAGGGGGGGTTCTCCTACGAGCAGTACTTC. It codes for CASSTQGGFSYEQYF.

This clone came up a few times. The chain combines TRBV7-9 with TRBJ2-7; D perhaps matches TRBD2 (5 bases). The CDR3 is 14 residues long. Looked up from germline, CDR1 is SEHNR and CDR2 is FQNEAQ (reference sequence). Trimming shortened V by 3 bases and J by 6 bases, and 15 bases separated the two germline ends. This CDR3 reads CASSLAGSVGEQYF. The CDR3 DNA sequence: TGTGCCAGCAGCTTGGCTGGGAGTGTTGGCGAGCAGTACTTC.

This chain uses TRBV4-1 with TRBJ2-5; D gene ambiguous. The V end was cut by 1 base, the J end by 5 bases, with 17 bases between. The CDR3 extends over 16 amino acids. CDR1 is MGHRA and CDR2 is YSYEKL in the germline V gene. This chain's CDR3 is CASSQVVGNPGETQYF. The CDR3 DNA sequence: TGCGCCAGCAGCCAAGTTGTGGGGAACCCTGGCGAGACCCAGTACTTC.

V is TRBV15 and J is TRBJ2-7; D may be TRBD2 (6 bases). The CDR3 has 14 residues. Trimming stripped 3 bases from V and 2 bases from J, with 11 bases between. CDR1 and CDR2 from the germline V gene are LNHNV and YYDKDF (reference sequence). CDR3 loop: CATSRIGRPYEQYF. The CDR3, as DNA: TGTGCCACCAGCAGGATCGGGAGACCCTACGAGCAGTACTTC.